A selection of T cell receptor beta chains follows, all from one sample in a study of metastatic and nonmetastatic thyroid tumors. TCRdb re-called the PCR reads through MiXCR. Of about 31,000 clones in the sample, approximately 19% are singletons; the top ten hold 22%. The sequencing input was blood. Every receptor here comes from a female donor with papillary thyroid cancer or a benign thyroid nodule (not recorded which). Some clones in this sample may be carry-over from other donors' samples. CDR3s include the opening cysteine and the closing phenylalanine or tryptophan. The D gene is left open where the match is weak. For some rows the clone size is stated as once, few or many, or as a class when expanded; others skip it.

many	TRBV2	TRBJ1-1	TRBD1	TGTGCCAGCAGTGGGGGACAGGGAACGGAAGCTTTCTTT	CASSGGQGTEAFF
many	TRBV27	TRBJ1-5	TRBD1	TGTGCCAGCAGCTCCGGGACAGGGAATCAGCCCCAGCATTTT	CASSSGTGNQPQHF
many	TRBV29-1	TRBJ1-1	NA	TGCAGCGGGGGGACTGAAGCTTTCTTT	CSGGTEAFF
few	TRBV19	TRBJ2-2	TRBD2	TGTGCCAGTACTAGCGGGAGGGCCACCGGGGAGCTGTTTTTT	CASTSGRATGELFF
many	TRBV12-3/TRBV12-4	TRBJ2-7	NA	TGTGCCAGCAGTTTCCCGGGTCCCTACGAGCAGTACTTC	CASSFPGPYEQYF
many	TRBV19	TRBJ1-2	TRBD1	TGTGCCAGTAGTATCGGGCAGGGGGATGGCTACACCTTC	CASSIGQGDGYTF
many	TRBV12-3/TRBV12-4	TRBJ1-5	TRBD1	TGTGCCAGCAGGGCGACAGGGGAGGGCCAGCCCCAGCATTTT	CASRATGEGQPQHF
NA	TRBV14	TRBJ2-6	NA	TGTGCCAGCAGCCAAGATCTAAGTGGCTCTGGGGCCAACGTCCTGACTTTC	CASSQDLSGSGANVLTF
few	TRBV6-1	TRBJ1-5	NA	TGTGCCAGCAGTGGACCATATTCAGGGGATCCGAATCAGCCCCAGCATTTT	CASSGPYSGDPNQPQHF
once	TRBV9	TRBJ2-2	TRBD1	TGTGCCAGCAGCCCCCCAAGGACAGGGGTCACCGGGGAGCTGTTTTTT	CASSPPRTGVTGELFF
NA	TRBV30	TRBJ1-2	NA	TGTGCCTGGAGTGTAGGAGCAGGGGCAGTGTATGGCTACACCTTC	CAWSVGAGAVYGYTF
NA	TRBV6-4	TRBJ2-5	TRBD2	TGTGCCAGACCGACTAGCGGGAGGGTCCCAAAGTACTTC	CARPTSGRVPKYF
NA	TRBV14	TRBJ2-4	TRBD1	TGTGCCAGCGGGACAGGAGGATACCAGTACTTC	CASGTGGYQYF
many	TRBV15	TRBJ2-6	TRBD2	TGTGCCACCAGCAGAGATTTCTTCGGAGCGGGGGGGTATGGGGCCAACGTCCTGACTTTC	CATSRDFFGAGGYGANVLTF
medium-sized	TRBV2	TRBJ2-7	NA	TGTGCCAGCAGTGTGAGAGGGGCAGAGGACGAGCAGTACTTC	CASSVRGAEDEQYF
many	TRBV20-1	TRBJ2-3	TRBD2	TGCAGTGCTGAGCGGGGGGGCGCGGATACGCAGTATTTT	CSAERGGADTQYF
many	TRBV7-3	TRBJ2-3	TRBD2	TGTGCCAGCAGCTTACGTGCGACCGCTGTTACCAGCGGGGGGGGGTCGCAGTATTTT	CASSLRATAVTSGGGSQYF
many	TRBV29-1	TRBJ2-2	TRBD2	TGCAGCGTTGGCCTAGCGGGGGCCAAAGGGAACACCGGGGAGCTGTTTTTT	CSVGLAGAKGNTGELFF